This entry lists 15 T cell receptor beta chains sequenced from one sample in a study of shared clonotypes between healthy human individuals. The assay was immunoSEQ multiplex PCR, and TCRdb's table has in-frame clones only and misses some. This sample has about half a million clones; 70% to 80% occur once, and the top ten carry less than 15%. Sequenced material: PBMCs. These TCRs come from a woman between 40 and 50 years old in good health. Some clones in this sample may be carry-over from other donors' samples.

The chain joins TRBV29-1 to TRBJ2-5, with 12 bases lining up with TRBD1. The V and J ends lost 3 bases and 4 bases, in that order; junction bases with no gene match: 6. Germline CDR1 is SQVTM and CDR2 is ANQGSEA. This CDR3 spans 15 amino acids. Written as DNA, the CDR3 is TGCAGCGTTGATTGGGACAGGGGGCCTCCAGAGACCCAGTACTTC. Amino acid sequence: CSVDWDRGPPETQYF.

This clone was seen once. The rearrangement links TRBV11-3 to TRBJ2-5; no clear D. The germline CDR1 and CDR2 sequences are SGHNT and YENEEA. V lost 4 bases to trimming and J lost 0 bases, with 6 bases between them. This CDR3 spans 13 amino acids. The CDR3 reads CASSYNHQETQYF. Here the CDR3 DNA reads TGTGCCAGCAGCTACAATCACCAAGAGACCCAGTACTTC. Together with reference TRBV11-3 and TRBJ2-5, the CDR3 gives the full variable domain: EAGVVQSPRYKIIEKKQPVAFWCNPISGHNTLYWYLQNLGQGPELLIRYENEEAVDDSQLPKDRFSAERLKGVDSTLKIQPAELGDSAVYLCASSYNHQETQYFGPGTRLLVL.

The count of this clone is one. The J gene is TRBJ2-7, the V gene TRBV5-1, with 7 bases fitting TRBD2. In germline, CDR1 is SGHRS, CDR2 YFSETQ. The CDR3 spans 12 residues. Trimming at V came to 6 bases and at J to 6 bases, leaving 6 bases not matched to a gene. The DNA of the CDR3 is TGCGCCAGCATTTCACCGGGAGGCGAGCAGTACTTC. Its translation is CASISPGGEQYF.

The DNA of the CDR3 is TGTGCCAGCAGCCCCTGGACAGGGAAATTAGATACGCAGTATTTT. It encodes CASSPWTGKLDTQYF. This chain links TRBV11-1 with TRBJ2-3; 8 bases align to TRBD1. The germline gives CDR1 SGHAT, CDR2 FQDESV (reference sequence). This CDR3 is built from 15 residues. The junction had 9 bases not matched to a gene; V was cut back by 5 bases and J by 5 bases.

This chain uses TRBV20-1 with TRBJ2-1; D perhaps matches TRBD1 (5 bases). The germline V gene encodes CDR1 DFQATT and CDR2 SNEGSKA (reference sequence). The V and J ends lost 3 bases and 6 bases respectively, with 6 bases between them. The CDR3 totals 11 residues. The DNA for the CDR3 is TGCAGTGCTAGTAGGGGCAATGAGCAGTTCTTC. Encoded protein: CSASRGNEQFF.

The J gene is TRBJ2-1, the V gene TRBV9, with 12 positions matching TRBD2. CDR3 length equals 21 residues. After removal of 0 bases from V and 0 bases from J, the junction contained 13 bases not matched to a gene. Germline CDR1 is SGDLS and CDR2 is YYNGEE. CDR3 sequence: CASSVAFRTSGASSSYNEQFF. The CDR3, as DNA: TGTGCCAGCAGCGTAGCTTTCCGGACTAGCGGGGCAAGTAGCTCCTACAATGAGCAGTTCTTC.

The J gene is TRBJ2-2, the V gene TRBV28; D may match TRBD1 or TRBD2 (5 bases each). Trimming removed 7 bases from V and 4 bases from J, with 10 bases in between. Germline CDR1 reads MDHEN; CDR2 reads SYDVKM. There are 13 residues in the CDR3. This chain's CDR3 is CASTRESTGELFF. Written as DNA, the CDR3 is TGTGCCAGCACCAGGGAGAGCACCGGGGAGCTGTTTTTT.

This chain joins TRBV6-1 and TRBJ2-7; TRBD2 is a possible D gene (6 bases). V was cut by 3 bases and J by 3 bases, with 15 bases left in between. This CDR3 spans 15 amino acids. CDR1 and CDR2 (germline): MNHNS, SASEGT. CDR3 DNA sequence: TGTGCCAGCAGTGAGGAGGGGCTGCCAGACTACGAGCAGTACTTC. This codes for CASSEEGLPDYEQYF.

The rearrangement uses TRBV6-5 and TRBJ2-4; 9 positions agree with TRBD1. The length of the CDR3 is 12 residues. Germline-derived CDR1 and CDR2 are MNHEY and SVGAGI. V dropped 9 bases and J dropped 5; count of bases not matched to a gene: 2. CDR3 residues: CASTGGENIQYF. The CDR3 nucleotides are TGTGCCAGTACAGGGGGCGAAAACATTCAGTACTTC.

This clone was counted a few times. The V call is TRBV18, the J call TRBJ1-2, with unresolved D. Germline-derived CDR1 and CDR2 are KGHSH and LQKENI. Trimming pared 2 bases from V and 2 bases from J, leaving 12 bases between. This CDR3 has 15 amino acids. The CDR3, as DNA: TGTGCCAGCTCACCAATAGGCACGAAGAACTATGGCTACACCTTC. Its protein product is CASSPIGTKNYGYTF.

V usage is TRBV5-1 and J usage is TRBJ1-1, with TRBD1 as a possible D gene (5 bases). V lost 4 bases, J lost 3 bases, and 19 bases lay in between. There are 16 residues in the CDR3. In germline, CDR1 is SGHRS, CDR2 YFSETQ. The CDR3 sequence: CASSPQRTSQDTEAFF. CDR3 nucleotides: TGCGCCAGCAGCCCCCAAAGGACAAGCCAGGACACTGAAGCTTTCTTT.

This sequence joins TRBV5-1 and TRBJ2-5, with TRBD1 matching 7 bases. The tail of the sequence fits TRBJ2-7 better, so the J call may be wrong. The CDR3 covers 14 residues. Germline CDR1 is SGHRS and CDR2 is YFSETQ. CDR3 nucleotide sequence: TGCGCCAGCAGCGGAGACAGGGCGGCCTACGAGCAGTACTTC. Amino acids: CASSGDRAAYEQYF.

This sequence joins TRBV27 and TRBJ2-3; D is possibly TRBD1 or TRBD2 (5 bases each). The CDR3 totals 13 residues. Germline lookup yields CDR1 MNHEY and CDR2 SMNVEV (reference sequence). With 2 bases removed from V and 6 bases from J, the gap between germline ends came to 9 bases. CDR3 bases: TGTGCCAGCAGTTTAGGGGGTAGGGATACGCAGTATTTT. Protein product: CASSLGGRDTQYF.

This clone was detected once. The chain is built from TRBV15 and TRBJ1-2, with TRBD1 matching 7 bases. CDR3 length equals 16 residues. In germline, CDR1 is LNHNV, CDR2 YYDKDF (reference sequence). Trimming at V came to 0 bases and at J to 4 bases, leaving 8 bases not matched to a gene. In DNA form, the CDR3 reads TGTGCCACCAGCAGAGATCCCGCCCCAGGGGGCTATGGCTACACCTTC. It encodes CATSRDPAPGGYGYTF.

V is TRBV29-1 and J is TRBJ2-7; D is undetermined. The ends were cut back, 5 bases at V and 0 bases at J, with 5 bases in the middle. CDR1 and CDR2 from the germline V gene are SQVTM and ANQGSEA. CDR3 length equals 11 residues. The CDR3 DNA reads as TGCAGCGTTTCAAGCTCCTACGAGCAGTACTTC. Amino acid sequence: CSVSSSYEQYF.